Below are 32 T cell receptor beta chains sequenced from a single sample in a study of blood T cell repertoires in COVID-19. Some clones are missing from TCRdb's copy, which holds only in-frame ones; the method was immunoSEQ multiplex PCR. The data show about 170,000 clones, with under 90% seen just once and roughly 15% held by the top ten. The sequencing input was peripheral blood. All receptors come from a woman in her 70s with COVID-19, enrolled during active disease.

The J gene is TRBJ1-2, the V gene TRBV10-3; TRBD1 is a possible D gene (6 bases). V was cut by 0 bases and J by 7 bases, with 9 bases left in between. CDR1 ENHRY and CDR2 SYGVKD come from the germline V gene. This CDR3 has 13 residues. The CDR3 reads CAISESRGTGYTF. The CDR3 nucleotides read TGTGCCATCAGTGAGTCTAGGGGGACTGGCTACACCTTC.

The rearrangement joins TRBV2 to TRBJ2-7; D is uncertain. The germline CDR1 and CDR2 sequences are SNHLY and FYNNEI. This CDR3 contains 11 residues. Trimming took off 3 bases at V and 5 bases at J, with 5 bases between the two ends. CDR3 nucleotides: TGTGCCAGCAGTGAGCGCCACGAGCAGTACTTC. Its protein is CASSERHEQYF.

The chain couples TRBV5-5 to TRBJ1-5, with D hard to call. V dropped 4 bases and J dropped 6 bases, with 11 bases sitting between them. Germline CDR1 and CDR2: SGHKS and YYEKEE (reference sequence). CDR3 length: 13 residues. The CDR3 DNA reads as TGTGCCAGCAGCCCACTCCCGGGTCAGCCCCAGCATTTT. This gives the protein CASSPLPGQPQHF.

This sequence joins TRBV10-3 and TRBJ1-6; a weak D match, TRBD1 (6 bases). V dropped 6 bases and J dropped 7 bases, with 10 bases sitting between them. The germline gives CDR1 ENHRY, CDR2 SYGVKD. The CDR3 runs 13 residues. CDR3 amino acids: CAIRPGENSPLHF. CDR3 nucleotides: TGTGCCATCAGGCCAGGGGAAAATTCACCCCTCCACTTT.

The rearrangement joins TRBV7-9 to TRBJ2-1, with TRBD2 identical over 9 bases. Trimming at V came to 4 bases and at J to 2 bases, leaving 3 bases not matched to a gene. This CDR3 is built from 15 residues. Germline lookup yields CDR1 SEHNR and CDR2 FQNEAQ (reference sequence). For the CDR3, the DNA is TGTGCCAGCAGCTCCGGACTAGCGCCCTACAATGAGCAGTTCTTC. It encodes CASSSGLAPYNEQFF.

The chain has TRBV6-1 and TRBJ2-7; the match to TRBD1 covers 8 bases. V shed 3 bases and J 11 bases; nucleotides not matched to a gene: 12. The CDR3 contains 14 residues. The germline gives CDR1 MNHNS, CDR2 SASEGT. The CDR3 loop is CASSEGGGRDRKYV. CDR3 in DNA: TGTGCCAGCAGTGAGGGGGGAGGCCGGGACAGGAAGTACGTC.

The J gene is TRBJ2-1, the V gene TRBV9; TRBD2 matches at 13 bases. Germline V gene data show CDR1 as SGDLS and CDR2 as YYNGEE. The V segment lost 4 bases and the J segment 7 bases; nucleotides outside the gene matches: 8. The CDR3 loop spans 16 amino acids. The CDR3 sequence: CASSFGTSGIGNEQFF. In DNA form, the CDR3 reads TGTGCCAGCAGCTTCGGGACTAGCGGGATAGGAAATGAGCAGTTCTTC.

This chain connects TRBV29-1 to TRBJ2-3; perhaps TRBD1 as D (5 bases). Looked up from germline, CDR1 is SQVTM and CDR2 is ANQGSEA. The CDR3 consists of 11 residues. The germline V and J ends were trimmed by 8 bases and 6 bases, with 12 bases remaining between them. The CDR3 region has the DNA TGCAGCCCCGAAAAGGGGGATACGCAGTATTTT. Amino acid sequence: CSPEKGDTQYF.

Worth noting for this clone: Other DNA variants within this sample encode the same CDR3. The chain couples TRBV7-2 to TRBJ2-6, with D tentatively TRBD2 (6 bases). V lost 3 bases and J lost 4, with 13 bases in between. CDR1 is SGHTA and CDR2 is FQGNSA in the germline V gene. The CDR3 extends over 16 amino acids. Written as DNA, the CDR3 is TGTGCCAGCAGCTTTGGCGTGGGGAGGGGGGCCAACGTCCTGACTTTC. Its protein product is CASSFGVGRGANVLTF. The full variable domain, its missing parts supplied by reference TRBV7-2 and TRBJ2-6, is GAGVSQSPSNKVTEKGKDVELRCDPISGHTALYWYRQSLGQGLEFLIYFQGNSAPDKSGLPSDRFSAERTGGSVSTLTIQRTQQEDSAVYLCASSFGVGRGANVLTFGAGSRLTVL.

The chain is built from TRBV12-3 or TRBV12-4 and TRBJ2-7; D might be TRBD1 (5 bases). The CDR3 totals 13 residues. The V and J ends lost 7 bases and 2 bases respectively, with 12 bases between them. CDR3 loop: CASIPGIPYEQYV. CDR3 coding DNA: TGTGCCAGCATCCCAGGGATCCCCTACGAGCAGTACGTC.

CDR3 sequence (DNA): TGTGCCAGCAGCATACAAAAACAGTTTTCACCCCTCCACTTT. This translates into CASSIQKQFSPLHF. The chain has TRBV2 and TRBJ1-6; D unresolved. The length of the CDR3 is 14 residues. The V gene lost 6 bases and the J gene lost 9 bases, with 15 bases spanning the gap. CDR1 is SNHLY and CDR2 is FYNNEI in the germline V gene. The variable domain in full, completed from reference TRBV2 and TRBJ1-6, reads EPEVTQTPSHQVTQMGQEVILRCVPISNHLYFYWYRQILGQKVEFLVSFYNNEISEKSEIFDDQFSVERPDGSNFTLKIRSTKLEDSAMYFCASSIQKQFSPLHFGNGTRLTVT.

V and J are TRBV3-1 (or the pseudogene TRBV3-2) and TRBJ2-4; 7 bases map to TRBD1. Germline assignment: CDR1 LGHDT and CDR2 YNNKEL (reference sequence). CDR3 length: 16 residues. Trimming took 3 bases from V and 11 from J; bases not matched to a gene: 16. In DNA form, the CDR3 reads TGTGCCAGCAGCCAGAGGACAGGACTCTCTGGTCTTGTTCAGTACTTC. Its translation: CASSQRTGLSGLVQYF.

This chain uses TRBV6-5 with TRBJ2-5; 10 bases map to TRBD2. Germline V CDR1 and CDR2: MNHEY, SVGAGI. V shed 1 base, J shed 5 bases, and the junction held 1 base outside the gene matches. This CDR3 is 14 amino acids long. CDR3 loop: CASSYLAGGETQYF. In DNA, the CDR3 is TGTGCCAGCAGTTACTTAGCGGGGGGCGAGACCCAGTACTTC.

This clone is a singleton in its sample. The chain couples TRBV28 to TRBJ2-6, with D possibly being TRBD2 (5 bases). The germline V gene has CDR1 MDHEN and CDR2 SYDVKM. This CDR3 comprises 16 residues. The V end lost 5 bases, the J end lost 4 bases, and 15 bases lay between the germline ends. CDR3 sequence: CASSATGLAGANVLTF. The CDR3, as DNA: TGTGCCAGCAGTGCGACGGGGTTAGCGGGGGCCAACGTCCTGACTTTC. Combining the CDR3 with reference TRBV28 and TRBJ2-6 gives the whole variable domain DVKVTQSSRYLVKRTGEKVFLECVQDMDHENMFWYRQDPGLGLRLIYFSYDVKMKEKGDIPEGYSVSREKKERFSLILESASTNQTSMYLCASSATGLAGANVLTFGAGSRLTVL.

The chain joins TRBV6-6 to TRBJ2-2; 7 bases map to TRBD1. Per the germline V gene, CDR1 is MNHNY and CDR2 is SVGAGI (reference sequence). Trimming removed 8 bases from V and 0 bases from J; junction bases left unmatched: 6. This CDR3 is built from 15 residues. DNA for the CDR3: TGTGCCAGCTTAACCGGGACAGCGAACACCGGGGAGCTGTTTTTT. This codes for CASLTGTANTGELFF.

This clone was found a few times. This chain joins TRBV12-5 and TRBJ2-2; possibly TRBD2 for D (6 bases). Trimming pared 6 bases from V and 3 bases from J, leaving 14 bases between. From germline, CDR1 is LGHNT and CDR2 FRNRAP. The CDR3 is 15 amino acids. The CDR3 here is CASGLGGVDTGELFF. As DNA, the CDR3 is TGTGCTAGTGGCCTCGGCGGGGTCGACACCGGGGAGCTGTTTTTT.

The CDR3 nucleotides are TGCAGCGTTGTGATAGGGGACAGGGGGTATTATGGCTACACCTTC. Encoded protein: CSVVIGDRGYYGYTF. J is TRBJ1-2 and V is TRBV29-1; 11 nucleotides match TRBD1. The CDR3 extends over 15 amino acids. CDR1 and CDR2 (germline): SQVTM, ANQGSEA. J was trimmed by 5 bases and V by 4 bases; bases with no gene match: 9.

V usage is TRBV2 and J usage is TRBJ2-1; 7 bases are shared with TRBD2. The length of the CDR3 is 13 residues. Germline V gene lookup returns CDR1 SNHLY and CDR2 FYNNEI. The junction had 4 bases not matched to a gene; V was cut back by 3 bases and J by 8 bases. CDR3 residues: CASSEGGKDEQFF. CDR3 sequence (DNA): TGTGCCAGCAGTGAGGGAGGGAAGGATGAGCAGTTCTTC.

J is TRBJ2-3 and V is TRBV11-3; 8 bases are shared with TRBD2. Germline CDR1 SGHNT, CDR2 YENEEA. The CDR3 is 14 residues long. V lost 6 bases to trimming and J lost 0 bases; unmatched junction nucleotides: 2. DNA for the CDR3: TGTGCCAGCAGTAGCGGGACGAGCACAGATACGCAGTATTTT. Protein product: CASSSGTSTDTQYF.

The chain has TRBV7-2 and TRBJ2-7; D perhaps matches TRBD1 (6 bases). Germline V lookup: CDR1 SGHTA, CDR2 FQGNSA. V gave up 2 bases and J gave up 3 bases, with 14 bases separating them. The CDR3 sequence is 15 residues long. The CDR3 sequence: CASSLISGADYEQYF. The CDR3 DNA reads TGTGCCAGCAGCTTAATATCAGGGGCGGACTACGAGCAGTACTTC.

The gene calls are TRBV14 and TRBJ2-1, with 11 bases that match TRBD2. The ends lost 2 bases at V and 0 bases at J; junction bases unmatched: 6. This CDR3 has 18 amino acids. The V gene's germline CDR1 is SGHDN and CDR2 FVKESK. In DNA form, the CDR3 reads TGTGCCAGCAGCCAAACTAGCGGGGGCCACCCCTCCTACAATGAGCAGTTCTTC. Amino acid sequence: CASSQTSGGHPSYNEQFF.

The sample holds a few counts of this clone. The V call is TRBV28, the J call TRBJ1-2; 8 positions agree with TRBD1. The ends lost 4 bases at V and 2 bases at J; junction bases unmatched: 3. Germline CDR1 is MDHEN and CDR2 is SYDVKM. There are 14 residues in the CDR3. The CDR3 sequence: CASSYPGGNYGYTF. As DNA, the CDR3 is TGTGCCAGCAGTTACCCAGGGGGCAACTATGGCTACACCTTC.

This chain uses TRBV29-1 with TRBJ1-5; weak D call: TRBD1 (6 bases). Germline-derived CDR1 and CDR2 are SQVTM and ANQGSEA. Trimming cost V 7 bases and J 7 bases, with 20 bases left between them. The CDR3 length is 14 residues. CDR3 amino acids: CSATETGRGQPQHF. CDR3 DNA sequence: TGCAGCGCCACAGAAACAGGGAGGGGGCAGCCCCAGCATTTT.

The V call is TRBV28, the J call TRBJ1-4; D call uncertain. This CDR3 has 13 residues. V was trimmed by 11 bases and J by 1 base, leaving 11 bases between them. Germline V lookup: CDR1 MDHEN, CDR2 SYDVKM. The CDR3 here is CAQREGTNEKLFF. CDR3 nucleotide sequence: TGTGCCCAGCGGGAGGGAACTAATGAAAAACTGTTTTTT.

The V call is TRBV11-2, the J call TRBJ2-7, with 7 bases aligning to TRBD1. Trimming cost V 4 bases and J 2 bases; bases outside gene matches: 11. Germline V lookup: CDR1 SGHAT, CDR2 FQNNGV. The CDR3 sequence is 16 residues long. For the CDR3, the DNA is TGTGCCAGCAGCTCTACTCGACAGGGACGGGCCTACGAGCAGTACTTC. Translated, it gives CASSSTRQGRAYEQYF.

The chain has TRBV2 and TRBJ1-4, with 9 bases fitting TRBD1. The CDR3 covers 12 residues. Trimming at V came to 10 bases and at J to 6 bases, leaving 3 bases not matched to a gene. Germline V gene lookup returns CDR1 SNHLY and CDR2 FYNNEI. The chain's CDR3 is CATDRGDEKLFF. CDR3 bases: TGTGCCACTGACAGGGGGGATGAAAAACTGTTTTTT.

The chain uses TRBV15 and TRBJ2-5, with D possibly TRBD1 on 5 matching bases. The CDR3 consists of 14 residues. V was cut by 3 bases and J by 7 bases, with 15 bases left in between. Looked up from germline, CDR1 is LNHNV and CDR2 is YYDKDF (reference sequence). CDR3 coding DNA: TGTGCCACCAGCAGGCCATCGACAGTGGCGACCCAGTACTTC. Translated: CATSRPSTVATQYF. The full variable domain, its missing parts supplied by reference TRBV15 and TRBJ2-5, is DAMVIQNPRYQVTQFGKPVTLSCSQTLNHNVMYWYQQKSSQAPKLLFHYYDKDFNNEADTPDNFQSRRPNTSFCFLDIRSPGLGDTAMYLCATSRPSTVATQYFGPGTRLLVL.

The chain employs TRBV2 and TRBJ2-3; no reliable D call. V lost 3 bases and J lost 0, with 7 bases in between. The CDR3 has 14 amino acids. In germline, CDR1 is SNHLY, CDR2 FYNNEI. The CDR3 loop is CASSELLSTDTQYF. DNA for the CDR3: TGTGCCAGCAGTGAGCTACTTAGCACAGATACGCAGTATTTT.

The chain couples TRBV7-3 to TRBJ2-1; TRBD2 agrees at 7 bases. Germline assignment: CDR1 SGHTA and CDR2 FQGTGA. V shed 6 bases, J shed 0 bases, and the junction held 8 bases outside the gene matches. The CDR3 spans 16 residues. The CDR3: CASRPNGGTSYNEQFF. The CDR3 nucleotides are TGTGCCAGCAGGCCAAACGGGGGGACCTCCTACAATGAGCAGTTCTTC.

The genes are TRBV5-1 and TRBJ1-5, with D uncertain. Germline lookup yields CDR1 SGHRS and CDR2 YFSETQ. This CDR3 has 16 residues. Trimming shortened V by 0 bases and J by 1 base, and 11 bases separated the two germline ends. The CDR3 is CASSLGSGGSNQPQHF. In DNA form, the CDR3 reads TGCGCCAGCAGCTTGGGCAGTGGAGGAAGCAATCAGCCCCAGCATTTT.

This chain connects TRBV7-8 to TRBJ2-3, with TRBD1 matching 8 bases. CDR3 length equals 16 residues. Germline-derived CDR1 and CDR2 are SGHVS and FQNEAQ. V shed 1 base and J 3 bases; nucleotides not matched to a gene: 6. The DNA of the CDR3 is TGTGCCAGCAGCTTAGTCCCCTACAGGGGGACAGATACGCAGTATTTT. This translates into CASSLVPYRGTDTQYF.

The chain carries TRBV12-3 or TRBV12-4 and TRBJ2-1, with D perhaps matching TRBD1 (6 bases). CDR3 length: 13 residues. V lost 1 base to trimming and J lost 9 bases, with 10 bases between them. CDR3 loop: CASSLGRDTEQFF. DNA of the CDR3: TGTGCCAGCAGTTTAGGCAGGGACACTGAGCAGTTCTTC.